This T cell receptor beta chain emerged from a study of blood T cell repertoires in COVID-19. Study details: COVID-19 samples collected from the United States, Italy and Spain covered acute and convalescent phases.

TCRdb's table, derived via immunoSEQ multiplex PCR, lists solely in-frame clones and lacks some. The repertoire holds around 190,000 clones, less than 85% seen once, with more than 2.5% in the top ten. Those enrolled, adults aged 18 to 89 years, came from under 25 US areas. Cohort assignment relied on participant-reported clinical history. Germline V gives CDR1 SGHTA, CDR2 FQGNSA. Unmatched junction bases numbered 4, after V lost 3 bases and J lost 2 bases. The CDR3 is 15 residues long. The material sequenced was PBMCs or T cells enriched from blood (not recorded which). The receptor was derived from a woman aged 25 to 45 who had recovered from COVID-19. The chain carries TRBV7-2 and TRBJ2-5; TRBD1 matches 9 bases. The DNA of the CDR3 is TGTGCCAGCAGCTTGGGGGACAGGGATCAAGAGACCCAGTACTTC. Protein: CASSLGDRDQETQYF.